This T cell receptor beta chain was sequenced in a study of cytomegalovirus exposure and HLA in healthy donors. The overall study: T cells numbering around 170 million yielded some 100 million unique TCR beta sequences in an earlier analysis. Study results and caveats: V- and J-gene trimming in TCR beta was tied to a missense DCLRE1C variant by an analysis performed later. Researchers counted around 180 TCR beta chains as cytomegalovirus-associated. A later analysis appeared to link common viral pathogens to several of the most significant clusters.

In the case of this clone: The antigen is unknown.

Primers: 60 Vbeta forward and 13 Jbeta reverse. The repertoire was sequenced with immunoSEQ multiplex PCR; TCRdb's copy has only in-frame clones and lacks some. This table holds tens of thousands of clones. The CDR3 length is 14 residues. V lost 0 bases and J 5 bases, leaving 11 bases between the germline ends. Germline V gene sequence: CDR1 SGHRS, CDR2 YFSETQ. This TCR was sampled from a man aged 50 or older in good health and CMV-seropositive. The chain combines TRBV5-1 with TRBJ1-1; D unclear. Material for sequencing was PBMCs. The chain's CDR3 is CASSLEVSGTEAFF. The CDR3 nucleotides are TGCGCCAGCAGCTTGGAGGTAAGCGGGACTGAAGCTTTCTTT.